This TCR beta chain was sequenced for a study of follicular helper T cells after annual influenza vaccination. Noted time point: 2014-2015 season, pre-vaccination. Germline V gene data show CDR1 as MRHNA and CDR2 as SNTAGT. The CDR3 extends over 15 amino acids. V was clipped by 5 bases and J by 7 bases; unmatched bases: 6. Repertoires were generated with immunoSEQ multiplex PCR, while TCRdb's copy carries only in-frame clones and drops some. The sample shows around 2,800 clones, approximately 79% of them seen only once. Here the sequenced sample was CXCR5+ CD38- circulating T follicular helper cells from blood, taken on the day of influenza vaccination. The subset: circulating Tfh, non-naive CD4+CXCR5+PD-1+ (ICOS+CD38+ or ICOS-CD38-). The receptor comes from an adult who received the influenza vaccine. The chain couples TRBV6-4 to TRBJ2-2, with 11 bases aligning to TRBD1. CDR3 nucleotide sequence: TGTGCCAGCAGTTCCGGACAGGGGGCCGGCGGGGAGCTGTTTTTT. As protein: CASSSGQGAGGELFF.